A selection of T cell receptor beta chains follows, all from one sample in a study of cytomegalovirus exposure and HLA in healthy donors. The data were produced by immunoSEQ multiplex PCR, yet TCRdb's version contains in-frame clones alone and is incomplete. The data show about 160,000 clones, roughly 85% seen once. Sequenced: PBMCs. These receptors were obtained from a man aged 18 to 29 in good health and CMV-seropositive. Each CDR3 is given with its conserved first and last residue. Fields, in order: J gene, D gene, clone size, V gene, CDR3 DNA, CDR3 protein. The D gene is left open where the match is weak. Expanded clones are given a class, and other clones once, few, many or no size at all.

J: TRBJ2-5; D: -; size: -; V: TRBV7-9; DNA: TGTGCCAGCAGCTTACAGGGGGGACAAGAGACCCAGTACTTC; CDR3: CASSLQGGQETQYF
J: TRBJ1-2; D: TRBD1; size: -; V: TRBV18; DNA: TGTGCCAGCCTACAGGGGATAGACTATGGCTACACCTTC; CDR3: CASLQGIDYGYTF
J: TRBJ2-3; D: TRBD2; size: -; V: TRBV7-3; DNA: TGTGCCAGCAGCCCCGGGGGGACCACAGATACGCAGTATTTT; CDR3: CASSPGGTTDTQYF
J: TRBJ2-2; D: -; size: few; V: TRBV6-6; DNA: TGTGCCAGCAGCCGGACAGCGAACACCGGGGAGCTGTTTTTT; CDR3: CASSRTANTGELFF
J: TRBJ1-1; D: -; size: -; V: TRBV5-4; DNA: TGTGCCAGCAGCACACCAGGCGGAGGGAACACTGAAGCTTTCTTT; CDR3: CASSTPGGGNTEAFF
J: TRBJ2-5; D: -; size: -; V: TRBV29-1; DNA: TGCAGCGTCCTGTTTTTGGAGACCCAGTACTTC; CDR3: CSVLFLETQYF
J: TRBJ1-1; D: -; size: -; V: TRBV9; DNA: TGTGCCAGCAGCCCCGTCACTGAAGCTTTCTTT; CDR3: CASSPVTEAFF
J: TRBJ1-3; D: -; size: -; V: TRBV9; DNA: TGTGCCAGCAGCGTATCATCCCTGGGCCTCTCTGGAAACACCATATATTTT; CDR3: CASSVSSLGLSGNTIYF
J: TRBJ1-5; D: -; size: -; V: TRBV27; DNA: TGTGCCAGCAGTACACAGGGTTCTGGTCAGCCCCAGCATTTT; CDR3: CASSTQGSGQPQHF
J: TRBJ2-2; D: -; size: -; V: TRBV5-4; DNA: TGTGCCAGCAGCCTAAACACCGGGGAGCTGTTTTTT; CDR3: CASSLNTGELFF
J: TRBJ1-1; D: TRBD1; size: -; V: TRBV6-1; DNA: TGTGCCGTAAGGGTGCCAGGGGGAACTGAAGCTTTCTTT; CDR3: CAVRVPGGTEAFF
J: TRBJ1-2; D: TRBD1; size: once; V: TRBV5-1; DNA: TGCGCCAGCAGCTCCACAGGGGACTATGGCTACACCTTC; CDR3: CASSSTGDYGYTF
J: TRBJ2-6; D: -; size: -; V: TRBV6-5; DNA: TGTGCCAGCAGCTTGAACAGGGCTGGGGCCAACGGCCTGACTTTC; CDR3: CASSLNRAGANGLTF
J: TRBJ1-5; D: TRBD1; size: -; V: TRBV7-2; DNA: TGTGCCAGCAGCCCGAGGACAGGGTGGGAGCCCCAGCATTTT; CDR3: CASSPRTGWEPQHF
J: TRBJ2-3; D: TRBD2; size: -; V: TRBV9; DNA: TGTGCCAGCAGCGTAGAACTAGCGGCAGATACGCAGTATTTT; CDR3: CASSVELAADTQYF
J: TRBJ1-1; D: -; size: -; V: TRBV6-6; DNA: TGTGCCAGCAGCCCCCTAAAGCAGGGGGCTTTCTTT; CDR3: CASSPLKQGAFF
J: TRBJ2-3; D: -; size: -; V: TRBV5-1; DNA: TGCGCCAGCAAAAAGGAGGGGGCTACAGATACGCAGTATTTT; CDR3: CASKKEGATDTQYF
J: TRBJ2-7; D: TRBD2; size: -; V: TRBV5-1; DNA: TGCGCCAGCAGCTTGGTAGTAGCGGGGGGCTACGAGCAGTACTTC; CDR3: CASSLVVAGGYEQYF
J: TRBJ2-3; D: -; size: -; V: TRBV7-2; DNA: TGTGCCAGCAGCTTTCGAGGGTGGGGAGGCGATACGCAGTATTTT; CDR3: CASSFRGWGGDTQYF
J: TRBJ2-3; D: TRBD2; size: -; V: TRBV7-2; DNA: TGTGCCAGCAGCTTAGCTTGGACTAGCGGGGGACATACGCAGTATTTT; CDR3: CASSLAWTSGGHTQYF
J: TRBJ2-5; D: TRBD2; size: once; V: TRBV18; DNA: TGTGCCAGCTCACCGGAGGCGGGGGGGCAAGAGACCCAGTACTTC; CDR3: CASSPEAGGQETQYF
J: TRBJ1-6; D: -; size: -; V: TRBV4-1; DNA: TGCGCCAGCAGCCTATTCCGGGTCCCCGAGGGGGATTCACCCCTCCACTTT; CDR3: CASSLFRVPEGDSPLHF
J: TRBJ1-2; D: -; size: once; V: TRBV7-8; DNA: TGTGCCAGCAGCCCTGCGGGGGCCGCCAACTATGGCTACACCTTC; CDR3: CASSPAGAANYGYTF
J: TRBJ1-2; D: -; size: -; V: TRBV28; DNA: TGTGCCAGCACCCCCGCCGGGTCCCGCGGCTACACCTTC; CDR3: CASTPAGSRGYTF
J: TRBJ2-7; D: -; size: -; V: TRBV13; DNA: TGTGCCAGCAGCCCAAGGACAGACTACACCTACGAGCAGTACTTC; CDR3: CASSPRTDYTYEQYF
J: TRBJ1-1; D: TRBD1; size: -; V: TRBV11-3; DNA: TGTGCCAGCAGCGTGGGACAGGGGGCCTCTGAAGCTTTCTTT; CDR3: CASSVGQGASEAFF
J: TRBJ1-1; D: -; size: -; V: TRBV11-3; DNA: TGTGCCAGCAGCTTTGGGAGGTGGGGAATGAACACTGAAGCTTTCTTT; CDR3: CASSFGRWGMNTEAFF
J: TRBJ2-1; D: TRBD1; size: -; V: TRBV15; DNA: TGTGCCACCAAGAAGACAGGGGGTGCTTCGAGCTCCTACAATGAGCAGTTCTTC; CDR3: CATKKTGGASSSYNEQFF
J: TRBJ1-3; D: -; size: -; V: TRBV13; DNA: TGTGCCAGCAGCTTAGAAGGGGAAGCTGGAAACACCATATATTTT; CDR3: CASSLEGEAGNTIYF
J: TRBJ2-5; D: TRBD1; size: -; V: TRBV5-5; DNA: TGTGCCAGCAGCTTGGGACAGGGGGGCCAAGAGACCCAGTACTTC; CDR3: CASSLGQGGQETQYF
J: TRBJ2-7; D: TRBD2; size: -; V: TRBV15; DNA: TGTGCCACCAGCAGGGACGGGGAGGGCGAGCAGTACTTC; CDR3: CATSRDGEGEQYF
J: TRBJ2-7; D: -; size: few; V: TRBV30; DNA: TGTGCCTGGAGTGTTCAAGGGGCCTACGAGCAGTACTTC; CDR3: CAWSVQGAYEQYF
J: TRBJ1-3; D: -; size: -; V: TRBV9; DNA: TGTGCCAGCAGCATCGACAGGGGAAACACCATATATTTT; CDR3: CASSIDRGNTIYF
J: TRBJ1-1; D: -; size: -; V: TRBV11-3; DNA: TGTGCCAGCAGCTTCCGGGAAGGTGAAGCTTTCTTT; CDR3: CASSFREGEAFF
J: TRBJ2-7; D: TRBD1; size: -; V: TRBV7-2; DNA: TGTGCCAGCAGCCGCCGGGGAGGGACAGGGTCCTACGAGCAGTACTTC; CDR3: CASSRRGGTGSYEQYF